This entry is about one TCR beta chain. What this receptor recognizes is not known. Base qualities are not provided; no much larger clone lies one nucleotide away. The record originates from a study of cytomegalovirus exposure and HLA in healthy donors (dated by TCRdb to 2017 to 2019). General notes on the study: An earlier analysis of fewer than 750 of the donors reported approximately 280 Gb of sequence data and approximately 120 million unique TCR beta sequences obtained from about 180 million T cells. Roughly 300 gigabases of sequencing data and about 92 million unique TCR sequences made up an early release that covered about 640 HLA-typed donors. Of the 300 to 500 genotyped donors, 65% to 90% were placed in the genetic ancestry cluster associated with self-reported Caucasian donors. The aim of the study was to test whether cataloging public T cell receptors could identify signatures of past pathogen exposure. The study profiled the T cell repertoires of under 850 subjects by immunosequencing and related them to cytomegalovirus serostatus. In addition to the first cohort of around 670 subjects, a separate validation cohort of approximately 130 different subjects was used. The study combined high-throughput TCR immunosequencing, statistical association of individual TCRs with disease status, and machine learning to predict cytomegalovirus infection status. A later analysis re-analyzed previously published TCR beta repertoires from 650 to 800 donors and added high-resolution HLA genotyping to study TCR occurrence patterns. Rather than drawing on any new phenotypic data, the later analysis identified candidate immune exposures from TCR beta sequences and the way those sequences occurred across donors. To decide whether each TCR beta V gene segment behaved as functional or pseudogenic, an earlier analysis of 587 of the donors relied on high-throughput TCR beta sequencing. Donor age, sex, ethnicity and CMV serostatus were compiled alongside the repertoire data. A later genetic analysis used genome-wide SNP genotypes for about three fifths of the 666 donors, treating that subset as a discovery cohort. All discovery cohort repertoires had been generated using a single sequencing platform. Both class I and class II loci were covered by HLA typing, at four-digit resolution. Typing coverage differed by locus: A, B, C, DRB1 and DQB1 were typed in roughly 620-630 donors, DQA1 in 500 to 550, DPA1 in nearly 610, and DPB1 in just under 480. Roughly 5 DR-DQ haplotypes were handled as single units for association and clustering because linkage in the cohort was strong. On average, 235,054 unique TCR beta nucleotide sequences were sequenced per donor among more than 350 genotyped donors of the cohort, with roughly a sixth of those sequences being non-productive. The research as a whole found: CMV serostatus was the only immune exposure information available for the cohort. A further reported finding was that TCR beta sequences accurately predicted the HLA-A and HLA-B alleles for most subjects in the first cohort. The study listed 150 to 200 TCR beta chains as associated with cytomegalovirus. Sequencing depth was assumed to be roughly uniform across donors in the presence/absence analyses, though that assumption may not hold. A cluster of highly shared sequence variants was judged likely to represent a technical artifact of the sequencing pipeline. In a later analysis, TCR association rates were found to vary across HLA loci, with the most associated TCRs seen for DRB1 alleles and the fewest for HLA-C alleles. Because HLA typing was unavailable for some donors at each locus, only the typed subset was used in association tests. The authors suggested that the approach could potentially be generalized to other disease states and immunological phenotypes. Some 16 rarely observed V segments, including chromosome 9 orphons, were excluded from the earlier analysis of 550 to 700 of the donors because counts were too low. A later analysis found that HLA-associated TCR beta chains were more clonally expanded and had lower generation probabilities than equally common non-associated chains. Cytomegalovirus status was reported to be diagnosed by the classifier with high specificity and sensitivity in both the original and validation cohorts. In a later analysis, over 15,000 TCR beta sequences were associated with specific HLA alleles at a false discovery rate of 0.05. While some public TCRs were present in many individuals, most TCR sequences turned up only very rarely across donors. This cohort had only TCR beta chains sequenced, and the lack of alpha or paired-chain data limited which features could be detected. In a later analysis, several top co-occurrence clusters were reported to appear linked to parvovirus B19, influenza, CMV and Epstein-Barr virus. Linkage disequilibrium might explain the correlated functional status among segregating V segments, but an unknown experimental factor could not be excluded. Some IMGT-functional V segments, including TRBV6-2 and TRBV6-3, could not be told apart with the 87-base-pair reads, so those segments were excluded. An association between a missense DCLRE1C variant and V-gene and J-gene trimming of TCR beta chains was found in a later genetic analysis and replicated in an independent cohort. Strong co-occurrence of HLA alleles, especially DR and DQ, made assigning TCR associations to individual alleles difficult. Compared with the roughly 700-donor mean, donors in an Asian-associated ancestry cluster had fewer N-insertions in productive TCRs, according to a later genetic analysis. In vitro tests confirmed that a few of the cytomegalovirus-associated TCR beta chains recognize cytomegalovirus antigens. In an earlier analysis of some 640 of the donors, most TCR beta V segments were observed in productive rearrangements about 87% or about 30% of the time, broadly matching IMGT annotations. According to a later analysis, most CMV-associated TCR beta chains appeared to be HLA-restricted, and the HLA associations seemed to be driven largely by CMV exposure.

To prepare the library, the immunoSEQ multiplex PCR assay was applied. For the multiplex PCR, a mixture combining 60 forward primers for TCR Vbeta segments and 13 reverse primers for TCR Jbeta segments was used. The CDR3 region of rearranged TCR beta genes was amplified from genomic DNA with a multiplex PCR assay. On the Illumina HiSeq System, the amplified TCR beta libraries were sequenced as 87-base-pair reads. The original pipeline was this. In a later analysis, about 80 million unique TCR beta chains were counted across the approximately 640 repertoires, and roughly 11 million of these chains were shared by at least two donors. A nearest-neighbor algorithm error-corrected the raw reads and collapsed the reads into unique sequences, merging closely related sequences to remove PCR and sequencing errors. CDR3 sequences were aligned to IMGT reference sequences to assign V, D and J gene segments. For a sequence to be retained, a match of at least six nucleotides was required to both a V gene segment and a J gene segment. Rearrangements were classified as productive when the CDR3 lacked stop codons and remained in frame with V and J, and all other rearrangements were classified as non-productive. Following IMGT convention, CDR3 was defined as the stretch from the second conserved V-encoded cysteine up to the conserved J-encoded phenylalanine. Sequences without an unambiguous match to a single V gene segment were excluded from the earlier analysis of 587 of the donors. An earlier analysis of a few hundred of the donors classified V segments as functional when productive rearrangements were above 56.7% and as segregating when the standard deviation between donors was above 5%. To diagnose cytomegalovirus status from the catalog of TCR beta chain sequences, a statistical classification framework was built. A later analysis assigned V and J genes by comparing TCR nucleotide sequences with IMGT/GENE-DB human TR gene sequences. In a later analysis, CDR3 sequences and most-parsimonious VDJ recombination scenarios were assigned using the TCRdist pipeline. A later analysis defined each TCR beta chain by its CDR3 amino acid sequence plus V-gene family, and excluded reads lacking a unique V-gene family. To address suspected cross-contamination and a sequencing artifact, a later analysis removed roughly 580 highly shared, low-generation-probability nucleotide sequences. In a later analysis, a clonal expansion index was calculated for each public chain from normalized within-repertoire ranks of inferred template counts. Generation probabilities in a later analysis came from a VDJ recombination model fitted to out-of-frame rearrangements, and those results were checked against IGoR. In a later analysis, TCR-TCR, TCR-HLA and TCR-CMV co-occurrence was scored with hypergeometric tests, and a repertoire-size bias correction was applied to TCR pairs. A later analysis estimated false discovery rates by permuting HLA or CMV assignments 20 times. In a later analysis, co-occurring TCRs were grouped with DBSCAN, and TCRdist sequence similarity was added when clustering was performed within HLA-allele-positive subsets. For co-occurrence clustering, repertoires with fewer than 30,000 or more than 120,000 public chains were excluded, along with five repertoires with anomalous nucleotide sharing. TCRdb mirrors the immuneACCESS table, restricted to in-frame sequences. Some clones are absent from its copies; in checked studies, under half trace to an unresolved V gene, and the reason for the others is unknown. V and J calls and clone size are given by that table; D and trimming were obtained from the DNA. The sample table shows roughly 140,000 clones, and approximately 70% are seen once. The leading ten clones occupy 1.5% to 2% of the sample.

V is pared back by 4 bases and J by 4 bases, with 10 bases lying between the germline termini. CDR3 length: 13 amino acids, cysteine to phenylalanine. The entry retains the CDR3 DNA only, 39 bases that are in frame from base 1. In the germline V gene, CDR1 corresponds to SNHLY and CDR2 to FYNNEI. The cohort comprised around 690 healthy bone marrow donors. All cohort members were sampled while nominally healthy, although unrecorded immune exposures were likely present. The donor tested CMV seronegative, placing the donor among the 350 to 400 seronegative members of the cohort. Every donor gave a peripheral blood sample, and the peripheral blood mononuclear cells from that sample were used for TCR beta sequencing. The Qiagen DNeasy Blood Extraction Kit was used to extract genomic DNA from the blood cell samples.

The sample was PBMCs. The rearranged segments are TRBV2 and TRBJ1-1; a weak D assignment points to TRBD1 (5 bases agree). This TCR was recovered from a woman in her thirties in good health and CMV-seronegative. The DNA sequence is given as TGTGCCAGCAGTGTGGGGCGCTCCACTGAAGCTTTCTTT. This gives the protein CASSVGRSTEAFF.